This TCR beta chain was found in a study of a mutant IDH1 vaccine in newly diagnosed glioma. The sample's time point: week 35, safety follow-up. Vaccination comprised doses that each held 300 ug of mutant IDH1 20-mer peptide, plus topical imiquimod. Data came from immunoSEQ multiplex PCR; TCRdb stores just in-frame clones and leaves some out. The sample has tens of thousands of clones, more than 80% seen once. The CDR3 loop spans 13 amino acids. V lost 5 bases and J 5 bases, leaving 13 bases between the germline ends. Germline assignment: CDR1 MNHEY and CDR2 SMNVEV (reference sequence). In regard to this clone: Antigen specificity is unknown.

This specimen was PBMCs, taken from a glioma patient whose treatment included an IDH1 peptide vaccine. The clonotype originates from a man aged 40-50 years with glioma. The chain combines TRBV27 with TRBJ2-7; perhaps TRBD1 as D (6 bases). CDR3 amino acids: CASSLRGIDEQYF. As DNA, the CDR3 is TGTGCCAGCAGTCTCAGGGGCATCGACGAGCAGTACTTC.